This record concerns one T cell receptor beta chain sequence. Its antigen remains undetermined. Per-nucleotide qualities are absent, and no much larger clonotype sits a single base away. Looking up the germline V gene yields CDR1 SGHTA and CDR2 FQGNSA. The CDR3 runs 16 residues from the cysteine to the phenylalanine. This entry keeps only the CDR3 DNA: 48 bases, framed from base 1. Germline trimming amounts to 2 bases on V and 7 bases on J, with 10 as the count of junction bases outside the gene matches. This specimen belongs to a study of memory CD4+ T cells and cytomegalovirus serostatus (dated by TCRdb to the late 2010s). As for the study more broadly: The 33 healthy Belgian adults in the cohort included 9 who were CMV seropositive and approximately 25 who were CMV seronegative. CD4+ memory TCRbeta repertoires of a Belgian cohort with known cytomegalovirus serostatus were sequenced in order to replicate a published TCR-based CMV serostatus classifier.

The paper as a whole reports these results and caveats: For predicting CMV serostatus, the median bootstrapped AUC was 0.95 using the original framework and 0.91 using a US-trained random forest. The original-framework classifier achieved a median bootstrapped AUC of about 0.94 with a 95% CI of 0.76-1.00 on the Belgian cohort. Only CD4+CD45RO+ memory cells were sequenced, in contrast to the original study, in which naive and memory CD4+ and CD8+ populations were covered. The results were interpreted as suggesting that the CMV-associated TCR signature is mostly present in the CD4+ memory repertoire. Among the 150 to 200 previously reported CMV-associated TCRbeta sequences, 67 showed up in the CD4+ memory repertoires, with each one found in between one and five individuals.

Genomic DNA was extracted from sorted cells with the Quick-DNA Microprep Kit. Amplification of TCRbeta DNA was done with the immunoSEQ hsTCRbeta kit, following the protocol from the manufacturer. TCRbeta libraries were sequenced on an Illumina MiSeq instrument. In the authors' own workflow: Removing out-of-frame sequences left 2 million to 2.5 million distinct TCRbeta sequences, an average of around 70,000 per individual. Each individual was scored according to the count of 150 or so previously reported CMV-associated TCRbeta sequences and the total productive distinct TCRbeta count. A beta-binomial model was reimplemented in Python, and scikit-learn random forests with default parameters were trained on US cohort data. Classifier performance on the Belgian cohort was reported as the median AUC with percentile confidence intervals calculated over 10,000 bootstrap iterations. TCRdb's version of the immuneACCESS table is confined to in-frame rearrangements and falls short of the full clone set. An unresolved V gene accounts for under half of the shortfall where checked; the remainder is of unknown origin. The DNA gave D and trimming, while V, J and clone size come from that table. For this sample there are under 55,000 clones; around 82% appear just once. Jointly, the top ten make up 2% of the sample.

Single viable CD3+CD4+CD8-CD45RO+ cells were sorted as memory CD4+ T cells on a FACSAria II. To determine CMV serostatus, a Roche Elecsys assay was used that detects serum IgG against CMV pp150, pp28, p38 and p52. Following thawing, total CD4+ T cells were enriched through positive selection using CD4 magnetic microbeads. Samples originated from another study that specifically interrogated the CD4+ T cell memory repertoire. Following standard operating procedures, peripheral blood mononuclear cells were isolated and cryopreserved, while serum was kept at -80 degrees C. The staining relied on CD3-PerCP (BW264/56), CD4-APC (RPA-T4), CD45RO-PE (UCHT1) and CD8-Pacific Orange (3B5) antibodies, and Sytox blue was used to exclude non-viable cells.

The V gene is TRBV7-2 and the J gene is TRBJ2-3, and 9 junction bases match TRBD2. The material sequenced was memory CD4+ T cells from blood. This TCR was recovered from an adult in good health and CMV-seropositive. At the DNA level, the sequence is TGTGCCAGCAGCTTATCGAGAAGCGGGAGGATCTATACGCAGTATTTT. This yields the protein CASSLSRSGRIYTQYF.